One and the same sample provided the 22 T cell receptor beta chains below, sequenced in a study of CD8 T cells in Susac syndrome. The RNA input was roughly 0.45 to 1 ug, and it was reverse transcribed with random hexamers. TCRdb re-called the immunoSEQ multiplex PCR reads with MiXCR, one entry per CDR3 protein. The data show approximately 180,000 distinct CDR3 sequences, almost 96% seen once. What was sequenced was CD4+ T cells from PBMCs. These receptors were collected from a human donor with multiple sclerosis.

V gene TRBV6-2 or TRBV6-3 combines with J gene TRBJ1-1; TRBD1 is a possible D gene (5 bases). Germline V gene sequence: CDR1 MNHEY, CDR2 SVGEGT. The CDR3 is 17 amino acids. V was shortened by 2 bases and J by 1 base, with 17 bases between the two germline ends. The CDR3 nucleotides read TGTGCCAGCAGTTACACCGGACAAGCTGTCACGAACACTGAAGCTTTCTTT. Its protein is CASSYTGQAVTNTEAFF.

The chain links TRBV7-2 to TRBJ2-7, with 8 bases identical to TRBD2. CDR3 size: 16 residues. V was clipped by 0 bases and J by 6 bases; unmatched bases: 10. Germline assignment: CDR1 SGHTA and CDR2 FQGNSA. The CDR3: CASSLAGGALFREQYF. In DNA form, the CDR3 reads TGTGCCAGCAGCTTAGCCGGGGGGGCCCTCTTTCGCGAGCAGTACTTC.

This chain's CDR3 is CATSRGQTTYEQYF. In DNA, the CDR3 is TGTGCCACCAGCAGAGGACAGACCACCTACGAGCAGTACTTC. The V call is TRBV15, the J call TRBJ2-7; perhaps TRBD1 as D (5 bases). V was shortened by 1 base and J by 2 bases, with 9 bases between the two germline ends. The CDR3 extends over 14 amino acids. Looked up from germline, CDR1 is LNHNV and CDR2 is YYDKDF (reference sequence).

The CDR3 here is CASSSGQGIQPQHF. In nucleotides, the CDR3 is TGTGCCAGCAGCTCAGGACAGGGGATACAGCCCCAGCATTTT. This rearrangement joins TRBV7-2 to TRBJ1-5; the match to TRBD1 covers 9 bases. From germline, CDR1 is SGHTA and CDR2 FQGNSA. V gave up 4 bases and J gave up 7 bases; unmatched junction bases: 5. The CDR3 runs to 14 residues. The full variable domain, completed using reference TRBV7-2 and TRBJ1-5, is GAGVSQSPSNKVTEKGKDVELRCDPISGHTALYWYRQSLGQGLEFLIYFQGNSAPDKSGLPSDRFSAERTGGSVSTLTIQRTQQEDSAVYLCASSSGQGIQPQHFGDGTRLSIL.

V is TRBV30 and J is TRBJ1-2; D ambiguous. The CDR3 is 17 amino acids. V was pared by 2 bases and J by 7 bases, with 26 bases between. Germline V gene lookup returns CDR1 GTSNPN and CDR2 SVGIG (reference sequence). CDR3 coding DNA: TGTGCCTGGAGTAATCGGCCTGGCCTTGGGTCTGCAGCTGGCTACACCTTC. Translated, it gives CAWSNRPGLGSAAGYTF.

This chain uses TRBV9 with TRBJ2-1; D not resolved. CDR1 is SGDLS, CDR2 YYNGEE, per germline. The CDR3 is made up of 12 amino acids. Trimming pared 1 base from V and 7 bases from J, leaving 6 bases between. The CDR3 DNA follows: TGTGCCAGCAGCGTATTCGGGAATGAGCAGTTCTTC. This sequence encodes CASSVFGNEQFF. Combining the CDR3 with reference TRBV9 and TRBJ2-1 gives the whole variable domain DSGVTQTPKHLITATGQRVTLRCSPRSGDLSVYWYQQSLDQGLQFLIQYYNGEERAKGNILERFSAQQFPDLHSELNLSSLELGDSALYFCASSVFGNEQFFGPGTRLTVL.

The chain combines TRBV4-1 with TRBJ1-2; D unclear. Germline V gene sequence: CDR1 MGHRA, CDR2 YSYEKL. Trimming shortened V by 0 bases and J by 0 bases, and 5 bases separated the two germline ends. CDR3 length: 14 residues. The CDR3 DNA reads as TGCGCCAGCAGCCAAGAAGAGGCTAACTATGGCTACACCTTC. It yields the protein CASSQEEANYGYTF.

The V call is TRBV5-4, the J call TRBJ2-5, with TRBD1 matching over 10 bases. Germline V gives CDR1 SGHNT, CDR2 YYREEE (reference sequence). This CDR3 comprises 16 residues. The V segment lost 1 base and the J segment 3 bases; nucleotides outside the gene matches: 6. CDR3 DNA sequence: TGTGCCAGCAGCTTGAATGGACAGGGGGAGGAAGAGACCCAGTACTTC. As protein: CASSLNGQGEEETQYF.

The gene calls are TRBV5-1 and TRBJ1-2; no reliable D call. V was trimmed by 2 bases and J by 4 bases, leaving 15 bases between them. This CDR3 has 15 residues. Looked up from germline, CDR1 is SGHRS and CDR2 is YFSETQ. The CDR3 is CASSLSPLGSYGYTF. The CDR3 region has the DNA TGCGCCAGCAGCTTATCCCCCCTCGGCAGCTATGGCTACACCTTC.

The chain is built from TRBV7-9 and TRBJ2-7, with TRBD1 matching over 8 bases. Germline lookup yields CDR1 SEHNR and CDR2 FQNEAQ (reference sequence). This CDR3 region has 13 residues. V was clipped by 3 bases and J by 9 bases; unmatched bases: 7. CDR3 loop: CASSLSTGTGQYF. The DNA of the CDR3 is TGTGCCAGCAGCTTGTCCACCGGGACAGGGCAGTACTTC.

The J gene is TRBJ2-7, the V gene TRBV4-3, with D perhaps TRBD2 (5 bases). Deletions cut 0 bases from V and 2 bases from J, with 8 bases between. Germline CDR1 is LGHNA and CDR2 is YSLEER. The CDR3 totals 14 residues. The CDR3 is CASSQDWRAYEQYF. The CDR3 region has the DNA TGCGCCAGCAGCCAAGACTGGCGGGCCTACGAGCAGTACTTC.

The chain combines TRBV5-1 with TRBJ1-1; 8 positions match TRBD1. Per the germline V gene, CDR1 is SGHRS and CDR2 is YFSETQ. CDR3 length: 14 residues. V shed 4 bases and J 1 base; nucleotides not matched to a gene: 3. In DNA form, the CDR3 reads TGCGCCAGCAGCGGAACAGGGGGGAACACTGAAGCTTTCTTT. Translating it yields CASSGTGGNTEAFF.

The rearrangement joins TRBV20-1 to TRBJ2-5; no clear D. CDR3 length: 13 residues. Germline loops: CDR1 DFQATT, CDR2 SNEGSKA (reference sequence). Trimming stripped 3 bases from V and 6 bases from J, with 14 bases between. CDR3 amino acids: CSASPPGGKTQYF. In DNA, the CDR3 is TGCAGTGCTAGCCCTCCGGGCGGAAAGACCCAGTACTTC.

Written as DNA, the CDR3 is TGCAGTGTGAGCGGGGGGAACTACAATGAGCAGTTCTTC. Translated: CSVSGGNYNEQFF. V and J are TRBV20-1 and TRBJ2-1; 9 positions match TRBD2. Trimming at V came to 7 bases and at J to 3 bases, leaving 4 bases not matched to a gene. This CDR3 spans 13 amino acids. Germline CDR1 and CDR2: DFQATT and SNEGSKA (reference sequence).

On this clonotype: One junction end disagrees with the germline gene, perhaps due to a read error. This rearrangement joins TRBV7-7 to TRBJ2-2; no firm D call. The CDR3 loop spans 17 amino acids. CDR1 SSHAT and CDR2 FNYEAQ come from the germline V gene (reference sequence). The CDR3 region is CASSLERLGRDTGELFF. The CDR3 nucleotides are TGTGCTAGCAGCTTAGAACGTCTGGGTCGGGACACCGGGGAGCTGTTTTTT.

The V call is TRBV3-1, the J call TRBJ2-3, with a weak D call TRBD1 (5 bases). V dropped 1 base and J dropped 0 bases, with 11 bases sitting between them. This CDR3 comprises 16 residues. Germline V gene lookup returns CDR1 LGHDT and CDR2 YNNKEL (reference sequence). CDR3 amino acids: CASSQVPTVSTDTQYF. Here the CDR3 DNA reads TGTGCCAGCAGCCAAGTACCGACAGTTAGCACAGATACGCAGTATTTT.

The rearrangement joins TRBV29-1 to TRBJ1-1; 8 bases map to TRBD1. Per the germline V gene, CDR1 is SQVTM and CDR2 is ANQGSEA. The CDR3 spans 15 residues. J lost 3 bases, V lost 6 bases, and 12 bases had no gene match. The CDR3 DNA follows: TGCAGCGTCGGGCGACAGGGGAGGGGGGACACTGAAGCTTTCTTT. Translation gives CSVGRQGRGDTEAFF.

This sequence joins TRBV12-3 or TRBV12-4 and TRBJ1-2, with 8 positions matching TRBD1. The ends lost 6 bases at V and 7 bases at J; junction bases unmatched: 10. The CDR3 extends over 14 amino acids. The CDR3 nucleotides read TGTGCCAGCAGCTTGAGGACAGGGTTGATTGGCTACACCTTC. Its protein product is CASSLRTGLIGYTF.

The chain recombines TRBV7-2 with TRBJ1-2, with D maybe TRBD1 (5 bases). Germline CDR1 is SGHTA and CDR2 is FQGNSA. Trimming took off 4 bases at V and 4 bases at J, with 16 bases between the two ends. The CDR3 has 15 amino acids. The CDR3 bases are TGTGCCAGCAGCTCCGGCAGTCGGGGCTCCTATGGCTACACCTTC. The encoded protein is CASSSGSRGSYGYTF.

CDR3 sequence: CASSYSFQVSYEQYF. DNA of the CDR3: TGTGCCAGCAGTTACTCTTTCCAAGTAAGCTACGAGCAGTACTTC. The V and J genes are TRBV6-6 and TRBJ2-7; D is unclear. V was shortened by 0 bases and J by 3 bases, with 12 bases between the two germline ends. This CDR3 comprises 15 residues. CDR1 is MNHNY and CDR2 is SVGAGI in the germline V gene (reference sequence).

The chain recombines TRBV24-1 with TRBJ1-1; TRBD1 is a possible D gene (6 bases). Deletions cut 6 bases from V and 1 base from J, with 8 bases between. Germline loops: CDR1 KGHDR, CDR2 SFDVKD. CDR3 size: 13 residues. CDR3 sequence reads: CATSPGANTEAFF. CDR3 coding DNA: TGTGCCACCAGTCCAGGGGCGAACACTGAAGCTTTCTTT.

The CDR3 DNA sequence: TGTGCCAGCAGCCGGGACAGGGCTAACTATGGCTACACCTTC. Translating it yields CASSRDRANYGYTF. The chain has TRBV2 and TRBJ1-2; the match to TRBD1 covers 9 bases. The CDR3 has 14 residues. V lost 6 bases, J lost 0 bases, and 2 bases stayed unmatched. From germline, CDR1 is SNHLY and CDR2 FYNNEI.